This TCR beta chain was identified during a study of human T cells and chemical hapten exposure. Study-wide context: Across the whole study, which lasted around 26 weeks, patients were given diphenylcyclopropenone on the scalp once a week. The study's findings and limits: Unchanged with DPC sensitization were TCRs above 1 in 1000 frequency. The formation of large CDR3 similarity clusters by expanded TCRs significantly exceeded that of controls.

Via MiXCR, TCRdb re-called the RACE reads, giving one row per CDR3 protein. Of 60,000 to 70,000 distinct CDR3 sequences listed, roughly 9.8% were seen once; the top ten hold approximately 5.2%. This clonotype appeared a few times. Its antigen is as yet unknown. Specified time point: pre-sensitization, week 0. Regarding treatment: therapeutic diphenylcyclopropenone sensitization with weekly scalp DPC. Unfractionated whole blood was the source from which total RNA was extracted. CDR1 and CDR2 from the germline V gene are SNHLY and FYNNEI. This CDR3 has 16 residues. The V and J ends lost 1 base and 9 bases, in that order; junction bases with no gene match: 3.

The rearrangement links TRBV2 to TRBJ2-1; 16 bases line up with TRBD2. The sequences come from whole blood, collected in connection with sensitization to the hapten diphenylcyclopropenone (DPC). This receptor was obtained from a woman aged 50 to 65 with alopecia areata. Some clones in this sample may be carry-over from other donors' samples. In DNA form, the CDR3 reads TGTGCCAGCAGTGAAGTAGGGACTAGCGGGAGGGTTGAGCAGTTCTTC. Its translation: CASSEVGTSGRVEQFF.